This T cell receptor beta chain was retrieved from a study of blood T cells in healthy people across ages. General study points: Both higher diversity and more naive CD4+ cells marked long-lived donors when set against aged donors.

Germline lookup yields CDR1 SGHRS and CDR2 YFSETQ. CDR3 size: 14 residues. In the case of this clonotype: Its antigen is unknown.

Per sample, extraction of total RNA gave at least 6 micrograms in every case. A second about 6 to 12 cycle PCR used barcoded and J-beta primers. TCRdb redid the calling of the 5' RACE reads with MiXCR, one entry per CDR3 protein. The repertoire consists of around 1.5 million distinct CDR3 sequences, with 40% to 50% occurring once and the leading ten covering approximately 7.9%. The V gene is TRBV5-1, the J gene TRBJ2-4, with TRBD1 identical over 8 bases. The J call could be wrong; TRBJ2-7 is a better fit for the DNA end. The specimen sequenced was blood. This receptor was identified in a woman aged 18-30 years in good health. For the CDR3, the DNA is TGCGCCAGCAGCCTCCGGACAGGGCAGGACGAGCAGTACTTC. Its protein product is CASSLRTGQDEQYF.